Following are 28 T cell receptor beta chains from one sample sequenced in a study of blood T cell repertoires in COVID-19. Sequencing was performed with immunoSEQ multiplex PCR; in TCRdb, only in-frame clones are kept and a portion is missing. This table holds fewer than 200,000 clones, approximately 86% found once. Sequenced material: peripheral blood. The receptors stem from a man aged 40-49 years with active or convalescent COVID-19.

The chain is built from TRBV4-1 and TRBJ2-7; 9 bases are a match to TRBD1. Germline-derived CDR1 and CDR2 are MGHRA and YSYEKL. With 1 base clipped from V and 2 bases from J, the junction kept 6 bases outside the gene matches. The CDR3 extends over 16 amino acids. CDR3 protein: CASSQVSGTGTYEQYF. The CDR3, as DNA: TGCGCCAGCAGCCAAGTTTCCGGGACAGGGACCTACGAGCAGTACTTC.

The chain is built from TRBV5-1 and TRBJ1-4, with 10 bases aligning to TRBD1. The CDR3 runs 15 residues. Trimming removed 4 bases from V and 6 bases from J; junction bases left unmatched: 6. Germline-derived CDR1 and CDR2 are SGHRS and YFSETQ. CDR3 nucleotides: TGCGCCAGCAGCCCCCGTGGGACAGGGGATGAAAAACTGTTTTTT. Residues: CASSPRGTGDEKLFF.

CDR3: CATSRTLSSYNSPLHF. In DNA, the CDR3 is TGTGCCACCAGCCGGACACTGAGCTCCTATAATTCACCCCTCCACTTT. This chain connects TRBV15 to TRBJ1-6, with D maybe TRBD1 (5 bases). The CDR3 has 16 residues. Trimming left V 5 bases short and J 0 bases short, with 11 bases between. CDR1 LNHNV and CDR2 YYDKDF come from the germline V gene (reference sequence).

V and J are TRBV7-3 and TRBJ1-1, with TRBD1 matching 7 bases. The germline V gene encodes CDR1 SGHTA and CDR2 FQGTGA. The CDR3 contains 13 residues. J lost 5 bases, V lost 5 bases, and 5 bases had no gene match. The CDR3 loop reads CASSRGLGTEAFF. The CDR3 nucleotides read TGTGCCAGCAGCAGGGGGCTTGGAACTGAAGCTTTCTTT.

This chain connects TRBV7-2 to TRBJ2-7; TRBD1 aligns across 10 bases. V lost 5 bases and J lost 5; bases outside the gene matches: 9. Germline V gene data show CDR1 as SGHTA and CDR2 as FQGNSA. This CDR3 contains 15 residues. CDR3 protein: CASSASPGTGDEQYF. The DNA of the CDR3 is TGTGCCAGCAGCGCCAGCCCCGGGACAGGGGACGAGCAGTACTTC. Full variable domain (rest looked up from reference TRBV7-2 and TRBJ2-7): GAGVSQSPSNKVTEKGKDVELRCDPISGHTALYWYRQSLGQGLEFLIYFQGNSAPDKSGLPSDRFSAERTGGSVSTLTIQRTQQEDSAVYLCASSASPGTGDEQYFGPGTRLTVT.

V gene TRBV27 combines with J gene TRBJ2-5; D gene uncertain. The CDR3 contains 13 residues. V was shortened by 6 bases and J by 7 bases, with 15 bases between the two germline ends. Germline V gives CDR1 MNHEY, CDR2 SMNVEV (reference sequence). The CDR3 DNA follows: TGTGCCAGCAGCTCAGTTCCTCCGGGGACCCAGTACTTC. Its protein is CASSSVPPGTQYF.

The CDR3 DNA follows: TGTGCCAGCAGTGAAGAGGCGGACACTGAAGCTTTCTTT. Translated: CASSEEADTEAFF. The chain is built from TRBV2 and TRBJ1-1; no reliable D call. The CDR3 sequence is 13 residues long. V lost 1 base, J lost 3 bases, and 6 bases lay in between. Germline-derived CDR1 and CDR2 are SNHLY and FYNNEI. The whole variable domain, filled in from reference TRBV2 and TRBJ1-1, reads EPEVTQTPSHQVTQMGQEVILRCVPISNHLYFYWYRQILGQKVEFLVSFYNNEISEKSEIFDDQFSVERPDGSNFTLKIRSTKLEDSAMYFCASSEEADTEAFFGQGTRLTVV.

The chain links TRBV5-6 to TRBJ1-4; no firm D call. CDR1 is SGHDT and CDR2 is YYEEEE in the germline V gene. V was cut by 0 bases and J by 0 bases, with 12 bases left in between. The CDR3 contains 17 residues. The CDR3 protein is CASSLAAVLATNEKLFF. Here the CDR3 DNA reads TGTGCCAGCAGCTTGGCCGCAGTACTAGCAACTAATGAAAAACTGTTTTTT.

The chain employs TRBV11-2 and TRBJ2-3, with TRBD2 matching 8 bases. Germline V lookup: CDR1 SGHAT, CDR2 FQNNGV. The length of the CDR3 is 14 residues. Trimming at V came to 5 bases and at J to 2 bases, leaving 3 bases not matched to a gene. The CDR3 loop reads CASSQGLATDTQYF. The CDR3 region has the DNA TGTGCCAGCAGCCAAGGACTAGCCACAGATACGCAGTATTTT.

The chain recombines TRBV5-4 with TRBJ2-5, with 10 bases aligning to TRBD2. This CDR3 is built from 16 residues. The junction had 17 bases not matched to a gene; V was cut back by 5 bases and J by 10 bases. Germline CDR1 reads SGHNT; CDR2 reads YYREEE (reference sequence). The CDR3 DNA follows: TGTGCCAGCAGTACCACTAGCGGGGCTCTCAACAGGGTCCAGTACTTC. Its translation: CASSTTSGALNRVQYF.

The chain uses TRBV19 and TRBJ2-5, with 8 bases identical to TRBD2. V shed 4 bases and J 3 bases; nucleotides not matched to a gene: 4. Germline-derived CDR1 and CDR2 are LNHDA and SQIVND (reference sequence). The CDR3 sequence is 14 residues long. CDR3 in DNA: TGTGCCAGTAGTACGACTAGCGCAAAAGAGACCCAGTACTTC. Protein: CASSTTSAKETQYF.

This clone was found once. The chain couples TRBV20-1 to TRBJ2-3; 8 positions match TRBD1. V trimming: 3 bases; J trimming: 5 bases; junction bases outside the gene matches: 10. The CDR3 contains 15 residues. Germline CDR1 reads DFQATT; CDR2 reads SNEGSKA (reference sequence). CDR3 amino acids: CSASWVRGHQDTQYF. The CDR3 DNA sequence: TGCAGTGCTAGTTGGGTCAGGGGGCATCAAGATACGCAGTATTTT.

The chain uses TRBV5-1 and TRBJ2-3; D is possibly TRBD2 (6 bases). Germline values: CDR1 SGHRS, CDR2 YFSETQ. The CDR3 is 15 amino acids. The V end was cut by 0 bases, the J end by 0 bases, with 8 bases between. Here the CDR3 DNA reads TGCGCCAGCAGCTTGGATGGACTAAGCACAGATACGCAGTATTTT. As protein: CASSLDGLSTDTQYF. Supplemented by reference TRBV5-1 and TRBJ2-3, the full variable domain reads KAGVTQTPRYLIKTRGQQVTLSCSPISGHRSVSWYQQTPGQGLQFLFEYFSETQRNKGNFPGRFSGRQFSNSRSEMNVSTLELGDSALYLCASSLDGLSTDTQYFGPGTRLTVL.

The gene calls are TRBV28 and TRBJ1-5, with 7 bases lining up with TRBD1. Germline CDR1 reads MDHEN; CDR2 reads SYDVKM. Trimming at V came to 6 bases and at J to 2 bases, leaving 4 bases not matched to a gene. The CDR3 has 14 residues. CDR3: CASSEQGGNQPQHF. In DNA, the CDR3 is TGTGCCAGCAGCGAGCAGGGGGGCAATCAGCCCCAGCATTTT.

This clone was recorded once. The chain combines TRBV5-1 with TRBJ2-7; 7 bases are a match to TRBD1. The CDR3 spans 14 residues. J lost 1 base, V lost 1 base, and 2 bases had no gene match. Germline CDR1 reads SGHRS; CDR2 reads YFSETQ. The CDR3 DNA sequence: TGCGCCAGCAGCTTGACAGGGGCATCCTACGAGCAGTACTTC. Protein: CASSLTGASYEQYF.

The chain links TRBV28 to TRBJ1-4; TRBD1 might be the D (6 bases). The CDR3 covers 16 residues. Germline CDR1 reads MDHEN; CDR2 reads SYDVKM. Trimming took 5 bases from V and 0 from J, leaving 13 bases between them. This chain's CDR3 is CASSTPGDATNEKLFF. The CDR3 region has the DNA TGTGCCAGCAGTACCCCAGGGGATGCAACTAATGAAAAACTGTTTTTT.

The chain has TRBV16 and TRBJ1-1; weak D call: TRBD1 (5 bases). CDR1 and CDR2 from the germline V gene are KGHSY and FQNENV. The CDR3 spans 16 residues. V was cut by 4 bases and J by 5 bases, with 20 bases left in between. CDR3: CASSPPAGRGETEAFF. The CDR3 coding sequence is TGTGCCAGCAGCCCCCCCGCTGGTCGGGGGGAGACTGAAGCTTTCTTT.

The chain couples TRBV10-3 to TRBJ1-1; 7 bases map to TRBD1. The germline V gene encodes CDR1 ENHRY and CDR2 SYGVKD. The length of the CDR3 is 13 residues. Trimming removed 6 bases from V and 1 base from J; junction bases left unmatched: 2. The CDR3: CAIRGQPNTEAFF. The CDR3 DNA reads TGTGCCATCAGGGGACAGCCGAACACTGAAGCTTTCTTT.

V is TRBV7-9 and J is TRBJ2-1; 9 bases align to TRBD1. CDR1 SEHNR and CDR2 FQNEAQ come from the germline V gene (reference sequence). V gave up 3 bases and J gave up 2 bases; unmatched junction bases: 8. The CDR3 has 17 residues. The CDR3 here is CASSLANRGLPYNEQFF. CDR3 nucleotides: TGTGCCAGCAGCTTGGCTAACAGGGGGCTCCCCTACAATGAGCAGTTCTTC.

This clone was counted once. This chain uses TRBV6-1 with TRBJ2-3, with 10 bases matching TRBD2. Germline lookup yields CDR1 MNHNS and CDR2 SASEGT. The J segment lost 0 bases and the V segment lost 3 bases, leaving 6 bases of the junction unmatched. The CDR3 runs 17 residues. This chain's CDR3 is CASSEGTSGASTDTQYF. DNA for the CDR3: TGTGCCAGCAGTGAGGGCACTAGCGGGGCTAGCACAGATACGCAGTATTTT.

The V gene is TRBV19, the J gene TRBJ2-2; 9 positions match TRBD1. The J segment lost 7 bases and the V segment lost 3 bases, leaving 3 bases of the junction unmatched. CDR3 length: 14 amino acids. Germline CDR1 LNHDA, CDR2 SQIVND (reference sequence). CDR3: CASSIGQGFGELFF. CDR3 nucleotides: TGTGCCAGTAGTATCGGACAGGGGTTCGGGGAGCTGTTTTTT. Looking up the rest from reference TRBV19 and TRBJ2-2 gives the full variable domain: DGGITQSPKYLFRKEGQNVTLSCEQNLNHDAMYWYRQDPGQGLRLIYYSQIVNDFQKGDIAEGYSVSREKKESFPLTVTSAQKNPTAFYLCASSIGQGFGELFFGEGSRLTVL.

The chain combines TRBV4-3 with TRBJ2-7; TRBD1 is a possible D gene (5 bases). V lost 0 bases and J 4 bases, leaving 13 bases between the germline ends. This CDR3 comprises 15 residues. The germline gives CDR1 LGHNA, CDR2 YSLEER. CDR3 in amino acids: CASSQEGQGLYEQYF. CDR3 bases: TGCGCCAGCAGCCAAGAGGGCCAGGGCCTTTACGAGCAGTACTTC.

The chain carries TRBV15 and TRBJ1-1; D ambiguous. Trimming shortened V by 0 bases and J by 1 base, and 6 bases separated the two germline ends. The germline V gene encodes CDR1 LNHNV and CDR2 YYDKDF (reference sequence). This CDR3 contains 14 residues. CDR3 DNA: TGTGCCACCAGCAGAGATCTCGGGAACACTGAAGCTTTCTTT. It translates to CATSRDLGNTEAFF.

CDR3 sequence: CASSLPTGVGYGYTF. DNA for the CDR3: TGTGCCAGCAGCTTACCGACAGGGGTAGGCTATGGCTACACCTTC. The rearrangement links TRBV7-2 to TRBJ1-2, with TRBD1 identical over 8 bases. The V and J ends lost 2 bases and 4 bases, in that order; junction bases with no gene match: 6. The germline V gene has CDR1 SGHTA and CDR2 FQGNSA. The CDR3 is 15 amino acids.

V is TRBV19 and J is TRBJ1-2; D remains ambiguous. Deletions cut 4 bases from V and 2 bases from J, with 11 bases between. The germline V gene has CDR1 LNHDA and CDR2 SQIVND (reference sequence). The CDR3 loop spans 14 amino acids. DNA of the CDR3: TGTGCCAGTAGTACACTACAAGGAAACTATGGCTACACCTTC. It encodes CASSTLQGNYGYTF.

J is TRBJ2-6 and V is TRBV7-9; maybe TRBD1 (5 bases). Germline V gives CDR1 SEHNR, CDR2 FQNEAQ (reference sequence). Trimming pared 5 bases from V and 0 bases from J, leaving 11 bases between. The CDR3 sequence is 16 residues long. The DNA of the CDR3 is TGTGCCAGCAGCGAAGGGGCTTTCTCTGGGGCCAACGTCCTGACTTTC. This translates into CASSEGAFSGANVLTF.

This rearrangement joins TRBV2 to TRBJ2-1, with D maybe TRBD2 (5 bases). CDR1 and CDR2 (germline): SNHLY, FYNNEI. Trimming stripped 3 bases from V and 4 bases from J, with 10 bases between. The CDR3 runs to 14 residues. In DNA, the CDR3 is TGTGCCAGCAGTGATGGGAGCGGTTACAATGAGCAGTTCTTC. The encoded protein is CASSDGSGYNEQFF.

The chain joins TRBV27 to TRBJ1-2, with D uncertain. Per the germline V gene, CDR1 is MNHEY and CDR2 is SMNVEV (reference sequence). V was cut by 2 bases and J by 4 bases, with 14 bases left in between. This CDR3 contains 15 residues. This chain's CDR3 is CASSLSRGSSYGYTF. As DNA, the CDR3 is TGTGCCAGCAGTTTAAGTCGAGGCTCATCCTATGGCTACACCTTC.